The T cell receptor beta chain under discussion was sequenced for a study of blood T cell repertoires in COVID-19. Repertoires were generated with immunoSEQ multiplex PCR, while TCRdb's copy carries only in-frame clones and drops some. The table includes 250,000 to 300,000 clones, 82% detected once. CDR1 KGHDR and CDR2 SFDVKD come from the germline V gene. The V end was cut by 1 base, the J end by 10 bases, with 13 bases between. CDR3 length equals 14 residues. The J gene is TRBJ2-1, the V gene TRBV24-1, with D possibly being TRBD2 (6 bases). This clonotype originated in a man in his forties or fifties who had been exposed to COVID-19. Specimen: PBMCs or T cells enriched from blood (not recorded which). This chain's CDR3 is CATSDFGRDFEQFF. For the CDR3, the DNA is TGTGCCACCAGTGATTTTGGCAGGGACTTCGAGCAGTTCTTC.